This T cell receptor (beta chain) was identified during a study of CD8 T cells in ankylosing spondylitis (dated by TCRdb to about 2017). Looking at the study overall: The study profiled T cell receptor beta repertoires in healthy donors and ankylosing spondylitis patients to find disease-linked TCR variants. In total, the full study cohort was made up of roughly 110 healthy donors and 25 or so ankylosing spondylitis patients. Peripheral blood samples were taken, and synovial fluid was additionally collected from ankylosing spondylitis patients.

In the case of this clonotype: The antigen it binds to is not known. The sample holds no much larger clone one base away, and base qualities are not on file.

General study outcomes and caveats: Some motif variants had previously been reported in the synovial fluid and blood of reactive arthritis patients, which suggests shared mechanisms of disease initiation. Significant enrichment of the disease-linked clones was reported in matched synovial fluid samples from ankylosing spondylitis patients. A TCR beta motif made up of 7 to 9 highly homologous amino acid variants appeared to be characteristic of blood from ankylosing spondylitis patients. The disease-linked clones had a CD8+ phenotype and were found at relatively low frequencies in peripheral blood.

TCRdb records Illumina HiSeq 2500 as the sequencer. Quantitative 5'-RACE with molecular barcodes was the method used to prepare the TCR beta libraries. On the study's bioinformatics: To identify disease-linked TCR variants, a new computational method was used, one built on a probabilistic model of VDJ rearrangement. The public reads were reprocessed in TCRdb via fastp at Q25 and MiXCR, keeping in-frame beta chains. When rows share a CDR3 protein, they turn into one entry using the most common DNA and genes. The V and J calls reflect TCRdb's pipeline rather than the authors' work. For this sample there are approximately 290,000 distinct CDR3 sequences; 20% to 25% appear just once. The top ten clones comprise 3.5% of the sample. The germline V gene provides CDR1 SGHVS and CDR2 FQNEAQ. Clipping removes 1 base from V and 8 bases from J, with 6 as the unmatched junction base count. The CDR3 goes from the cysteine to the phenylalanine over 15 residues. Just CDR3 DNA is preserved here, 45 bases in frame from base 1.

The sequence is built from TRBV7-8 and TRBJ2-1; 9 junctional bases match TRBD1. The receptor was derived from a female donor with ankylosing spondylitis or in good health (not recorded which). Material for sequencing was blood, either unsorted or a sorted T cell fraction (not recorded which). The CDR3: CASSLEGTGRDEQFF. In nucleotide form, the sequence is TGTGCCAGCAGCTTAGAAGGGACAGGGCGGGATGAGCAGTTCTTC.